This entry concerns a single T cell receptor (beta chain). Its antigen is undetermined. This sample was included in a study of type 1 and type 2 diabetes patients. Per the germline V gene, CDR1 is MNHEY and CDR2 is SVGEGT. This CDR3 has 13 residues. The germline V and J ends were trimmed by 6 bases and 0 bases, with 8 bases remaining between them. General study results and limits: Type 2 diabetes and control V and J usage correlated highly, around 0.97.

PCR was run on genomic DNA. The TCR beta CDR3 region was amplified using 30 forward and 13 reverse primers. From the multiplex PCR reads, TCRdb called clonotypes with MiXCR, one entry per CDR3 protein. The profile shows 250,000 or so distinct CDR3 sequences, 40% to 50% of them singletons. V is TRBV6-2 or TRBV6-3 and J is TRBJ1-2; TRBD1 is a possible D gene (5 bases). The specimen sequenced was peripheral blood mononuclear cells (PBMCs). This sequence was found in a man younger than 30 with type 2 diabetes. The CDR3 DNA reads TGTGCCAGCAGGTCGACAGCTAACTATGGCTACACCTTC. This sequence encodes CASRSTANYGYTF.